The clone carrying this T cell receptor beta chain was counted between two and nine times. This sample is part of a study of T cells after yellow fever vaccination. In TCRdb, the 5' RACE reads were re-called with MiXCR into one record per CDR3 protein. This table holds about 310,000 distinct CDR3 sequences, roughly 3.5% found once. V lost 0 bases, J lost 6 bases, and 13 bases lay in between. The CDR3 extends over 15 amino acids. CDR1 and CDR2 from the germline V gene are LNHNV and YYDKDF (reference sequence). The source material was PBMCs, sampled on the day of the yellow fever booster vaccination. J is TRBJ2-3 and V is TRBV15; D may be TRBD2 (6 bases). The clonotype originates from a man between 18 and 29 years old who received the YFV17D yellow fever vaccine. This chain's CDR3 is CATSRDTNGRDTQYF. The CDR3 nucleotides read TGTGCCACCAGCAGAGATACCAATGGGAGGGATACGCAGTATTTT. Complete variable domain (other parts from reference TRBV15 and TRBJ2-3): DAMVIQNPRYQVTQFGKPVTLSCSQTLNHNVMYWYQQKSSQAPKLLFHYYDKDFNNEADTPDNFQSRRPNTSFCFLDIRSPGLGDTAMYLCATSRDTNGRDTQYFGPGTRLTVL.